This paragraph covers one T cell receptor beta chain sequence. Trimming removed 6 bases at V and 2 bases at J, with 11 bases between. The germline V gene has CDR1 MNHEY and CDR2 SVGAGI. The CDR3 sequence is 14 residues long. The sample comes from a study of shared T cell receptors in the human thymus. Using immunoSEQ multiplex PCR, the repertoire was profiled, and TCRdb retains in-frame clones only, with some absent. The data contain about 380,000 clones, 85% to 95% of them singletons. This sequence originates from a human donor. This chain connects TRBV6-5 to TRBJ1-3; D unclear. The sequenced sample was thymocytes. CDR3 coding DNA: TGTGCCAGCAGCCCCAGGTCCCCTGGAAACACCATATATTTT. Amino acid sequence: CASSPRSPGNTIYF.